This TCR beta chain was observed in a study of naive and memory T cell subsets. The CDR3 has 15 residues. V shed 0 bases and J shed 4 bases, with 13 bases lying between them. The germline gives CDR1 DFQATT, CDR2 SNEGSKA (reference sequence). Amplification of ligated cDNA took four PCR rounds with SP2 and nested alpha and beta constant primers. Each CDR3 protein is one row after TCRdb ran MiXCR on the UMI-ligation and nested PCR reads. The sample consists of tens of thousands of distinct CDR3 sequences, around 10% of them appearing once. The table lists this clonotype with a few counts. Its specificity is unknown. General study results and limits: The RNA method is potentially sensitive to activation and differentiation changes.

This sample's treatment: skin biopsy from PPD injection site in Mantoux-positive individual. An oligonucleotide containing a UMI was ligated to the 3' end of TCR cDNA. Unsorted total RNA, about 1 to 1000 ng, was DNase treated before reverse transcription. The sample here was skin, taken from a tuberculin skin test site. The J gene is TRBJ1-3, the V gene TRBV20-1; D call uncertain. The receptor was derived from an adult in good health. The CDR3 DNA reads as TGCAGTGCTAGAGATCTCCTTCCTAAGGGAAACACCATATATTTT. It specifies CSARDLLPKGNTIYF.